This TCR beta chain was identified in a study of control samples from healthy donors and cancer patients. The assay was immunoSEQ multiplex PCR, and TCRdb's table has in-frame clones only and misses some. The data contain about 160,000 clones, 96% of them singletons. Deletions cut 0 bases from V and 4 bases from J, with 15 bases between. CDR3 length: 16 amino acids. Germline CDR1 is SQVTM and CDR2 is ANQGSEA. The chain is built from TRBV29-1 and TRBJ2-2; a weak D match, TRBD2 (7 bases). The specimen was blood. The receptor was derived from a woman aged 25 to 39 in good health. DNA of the CDR3: TGCAGCGTTGAAGATCCTAGGGGGGGAAGCACCGGGGAGCTGTTTTTT. Protein product: CSVEDPRGGSTGELFF.